The 18 T cell receptor beta chains reported below all come from one sample, sequenced in a study of T cell repertoires in cytomegalovirus infection. TCRdb passed the reads through MiXCR, listing each CDR3 protein once. In the table there are 500,000 to 600,000 distinct CDR3 sequences, about 17% of which are singletons. Source material: CD8+ T cells from PBMCs. These receptors were collected from a human donor in good health (CMV status not recorded). Some clones in this sample may be carry-over from other donors' samples.

This clonotype has more than one count but fewer than ten. This chain connects TRBV4-1 to TRBJ2-1, with D uncertain. V lost 4 bases and J 2 bases, leaving 15 bases between the germline ends. The germline V gene encodes CDR1 MGHRA and CDR2 YSYEKL. The CDR3 covers 16 residues. The CDR3 bases are TGCGCCAGCAGCCCCGCAATTGGACCTGCCTACAATGAGCAGTTCTTC. Protein: CASSPAIGPAYNEQFF.

This clonotype was detected many times. This chain connects TRBV7-6 to TRBJ1-4; D gene unclear. Trimming removed 5 bases from V and 2 bases from J, with 24 bases in between. Germline V gene lookup returns CDR1 SGHVS and CDR2 FNYEAQ. This CDR3 has 19 amino acids. The CDR3 region has the DNA TGTGCCAGCAGCCCCCATGGGGTTAACTCCGAGGCGACTAATGAAAAACTGTTTTTT. This codes for CASSPHGVNSEATNEKLFF.

For the CDR3, the DNA is TGTGCCAGCAGTTCAAACAGGGGGCGAAATCAGCCCCAGCATTTT. Translating it yields CASSSNRGRNQPQHF. This chain joins TRBV28 and TRBJ1-5, with 9 positions matching TRBD1. The CDR3 contains 15 residues. V trimming: 4 bases; J trimming: 4 bases; junction bases outside the gene matches: 5. Germline assignment: CDR1 MDHEN and CDR2 SYDVKM.

This clonotype was counted a few times. The genes are TRBV15 and TRBJ1-2, with D perhaps TRBD1 (6 bases). Germline lookup yields CDR1 LNHNV and CDR2 YYDKDF (reference sequence). There are 13 residues in the CDR3. Trimming pared 3 bases from V and 10 bases from J, leaving 15 bases between. The DNA for the CDR3 is TGTGCCACCAGCAGTTGGACCCACAGGGTCTACACCTTC. It codes for CATSSWTHRVYTF.

This clonotype came up many times. The junction and the germline gene differ at one end; a read error may be behind it. The chain combines TRBV7-7 with TRBJ2-1; TRBD2 is a possible D gene (5 bases). This CDR3 has 17 residues. CDR1 is SSHAT and CDR2 is FNYEAQ in the germline V gene (reference sequence). The CDR3 nucleotides read TGTGCTAGCAGCTTAAGTCCGGGTAGCGTACCTTACAATGAGCAGTTCTTC. As protein: CASSLSPGSVPYNEQFF. Full variable domain (rest looked up from reference TRBV7-7 and TRBJ2-1): GAGVSQSPRYKVTKRGQDVTLRCDPISSHATLYWYQQALGQGPEFLTYFNYEAQPDKSGLPSDRFSAERPEGSISTLTIQRTEQRDSAMYRCASSLSPGSVPYNEQFFGPGTRLTVL.

This clonotype is a singleton in its sample. The rearrangement links TRBV7-2 to TRBJ1-3, with D maybe TRBD1 (6 bases). Germline loops: CDR1 SGHTA, CDR2 FQGNSA. The V and J ends lost 5 bases and 0 bases respectively, with 11 bases between them. The CDR3 is made up of 15 amino acids. CDR3 loop: CASSGRDISGNTIYF. The DNA of the CDR3 is TGTGCCAGCAGCGGACGGGACATCTCTGGAAACACCATATATTTT.

The genes are TRBV7-8 and TRBJ2-3; D is unresolved. This CDR3 has 15 amino acids. Trimming took 2 bases from V and 7 from J, leaving 16 bases between them. Germline V lookup: CDR1 SGHVS, CDR2 FQNEAQ. CDR3 region: CASSLTSVVTNTQYF. CDR3 coding DNA: TGTGCCAGCAGCTTAACTTCAGTCGTCACGAATACGCAGTATTTT.

This clonotype was seen ten or more times. The chain links TRBV28 to TRBJ2-5; D ambiguous. Germline CDR1 is MDHEN and CDR2 is SYDVKM. The CDR3 totals 12 residues. Trimming took off 10 bases at V and 4 bases at J, with 13 bases between the two ends. CDR3: CATYRPPETQYF. Written as DNA, the CDR3 is TGTGCCACCTACCGGCCTCCAGAGACCCAGTACTTC.

This clonotype was seen more than once but under ten times. V usage is TRBV12-3 or TRBV12-4 and J usage is TRBJ2-3; 9 bases fit TRBD2. V trimming: 10 bases; J trimming: 4 bases; junction bases outside the gene matches: 9. The CDR3 runs to 14 residues. The CDR3 protein is CATVAGVRPDTQYF. The CDR3, as DNA: TGTGCCACCGTAGCGGGGGTCCGCCCAGATACGCAGTATTTT.

The chain has TRBV7-6 and TRBJ1-2; TRBD1 is a possible D gene (6 bases). CDR3 length equals 14 residues. Germline V gene lookup returns CDR1 SGHVS and CDR2 FNYEAQ. Trimming removed 5 bases at V and 11 bases at J, with 21 bases between. CDR3 in amino acids: CASSPKRGGYVYTF. The DNA of the CDR3 is TGTGCCAGCAGCCCGAAAAGGGGGGGCTATGTTTACACCTTC.

This chain uses TRBV5-1 with TRBJ2-1; 7 bases align to TRBD1. CDR1 SGHRS and CDR2 YFSETQ come from the germline V gene. V dropped 2 bases and J dropped 0; count of bases not matched to a gene: 11. The CDR3 runs to 18 residues. As DNA, the CDR3 is TGCGCCAGCAGCTTCTACCCGTCGGACAGGAGCTCCTACAATGAGCAGTTCTTC. Amino acids: CASSFYPSDRSSYNEQFF.

This clonotype was recorded many times. The chain couples TRBV29-1 to TRBJ2-2, with 9 positions matching TRBD2. There are 16 residues in the CDR3. J lost 7 bases, V lost 7 bases, and 16 bases had no gene match. From germline, CDR1 is SQVTM and CDR2 ANQGSEA. CDR3 region: CSAGGGSGRQIGELFF. As DNA, the CDR3 is TGCAGCGCCGGGGGAGGTAGCGGGAGACAGATCGGGGAGCTGTTTTTT.

The V and J genes are TRBV18 and TRBJ1-6, with D hard to call. Germline lookup yields CDR1 KGHSH and CDR2 LQKENI. The CDR3 is made up of 17 amino acids. Between the trimmed V and J ends, which lost 4 bases and 6 bases, there was a span of 19 bases. The CDR3 protein is CASSQTVGQSANSPLHF. The CDR3 coding sequence is TGTGCCAGCTCACAGACCGTAGGGCAGAGCGCTAATTCACCCCTCCACTTT. Combining the CDR3 with reference TRBV18 and TRBJ1-6 gives the whole variable domain NAGVMQNPRHLVRRRGQEARLRCSPMKGHSHVYWYRQLPEEGLKFMVYLQKENIIDESGMPKERFSAEFPKEGPSILRIQQVVRGDSAAYFCASSQTVGQSANSPLHFGNGTRLTVT.

A remark on this clonotype: A much bigger clone sits one base away, suggesting this may be a read error. The J gene is TRBJ1-1, the V gene TRBV6-2 or TRBV6-3; 8 bases are shared with TRBD1. The CDR3 runs to 16 residues. Germline CDR1 is MNHEY and CDR2 is SVGEGT. The CDR3, as DNA: TGTGCCAGCAGTCCGAGGACAGGGAGTGGTTTCACTGGAGCTTTCTTT. Translated, it gives CASSPRTGSGFTGAFF.

With regard to this clonotype: This CDR3 fails to terminate in the conserved phenylalanine or tryptophan, so it likely reflects a read error. The DNA is left out, because the CDR3 cannot be placed on it with certainty; the CDR3 is given as TCRdb lists it. The V and J genes are TRBV11-2 and TRBJ2-7; the tabulated D call, TRBD2, remains unverified against the DNA. Germline CDR1 SGHAT, CDR2 FQNNGV. The CDR3 has 18 residues if both end residues are counted. CDR3 residues: CASSSGPLDSLISYEQCY.

The chain joins TRBV15 to TRBJ2-2, with unresolved D. V was cut by 4 bases and J by 2 bases, with 5 bases left in between. This CDR3 region has 13 residues. CDR1 LNHNV and CDR2 YYDKDF come from the germline V gene (reference sequence). For the CDR3, the DNA is TGTGCCACCAGCAAAAAAAACACCGGGGAGCTGTTTTTT. Its translation: CATSKKNTGELFF. Complete variable domain (other parts from reference TRBV15 and TRBJ2-2): DAMVIQNPRYQVTQFGKPVTLSCSQTLNHNVMYWYQQKSSQAPKLLFHYYDKDFNNEADTPDNFQSRRPNTSFCFLDIRSPGLGDTAMYLCATSKKNTGELFFGEGSRLTVL.

This clonotype was observed a handful of times. This sequence joins TRBV4-1 and TRBJ1-2, with a weak D call TRBD1 (5 bases). The CDR3 loop spans 13 amino acids. V was shortened by 1 base and J by 6 bases, with 9 bases between the two germline ends. Per germline, CDR1 MGHRA and CDR2 YSYEKL. The CDR3 nucleotides are TGCGCCAGCAGCCAAGGGGGCGCAGATGGCTACACCTTC. This codes for CASSQGGADGYTF.

The table lists this clonotype with many counts. The chain joins TRBV11-2 to TRBJ2-7; 7 bases map to TRBD2. From germline, CDR1 is SGHAT and CDR2 FQNNGV. J was trimmed by 5 bases and V by 5 bases; bases with no gene match: 15. The CDR3 extends over 16 amino acids. CDR3 DNA sequence: TGTGCCAGCAGCCCCTGGGAGCGGGAATCTCGTCACGAGCAGTACTTC. Amino acid sequence: CASSPWERESRHEQYF.